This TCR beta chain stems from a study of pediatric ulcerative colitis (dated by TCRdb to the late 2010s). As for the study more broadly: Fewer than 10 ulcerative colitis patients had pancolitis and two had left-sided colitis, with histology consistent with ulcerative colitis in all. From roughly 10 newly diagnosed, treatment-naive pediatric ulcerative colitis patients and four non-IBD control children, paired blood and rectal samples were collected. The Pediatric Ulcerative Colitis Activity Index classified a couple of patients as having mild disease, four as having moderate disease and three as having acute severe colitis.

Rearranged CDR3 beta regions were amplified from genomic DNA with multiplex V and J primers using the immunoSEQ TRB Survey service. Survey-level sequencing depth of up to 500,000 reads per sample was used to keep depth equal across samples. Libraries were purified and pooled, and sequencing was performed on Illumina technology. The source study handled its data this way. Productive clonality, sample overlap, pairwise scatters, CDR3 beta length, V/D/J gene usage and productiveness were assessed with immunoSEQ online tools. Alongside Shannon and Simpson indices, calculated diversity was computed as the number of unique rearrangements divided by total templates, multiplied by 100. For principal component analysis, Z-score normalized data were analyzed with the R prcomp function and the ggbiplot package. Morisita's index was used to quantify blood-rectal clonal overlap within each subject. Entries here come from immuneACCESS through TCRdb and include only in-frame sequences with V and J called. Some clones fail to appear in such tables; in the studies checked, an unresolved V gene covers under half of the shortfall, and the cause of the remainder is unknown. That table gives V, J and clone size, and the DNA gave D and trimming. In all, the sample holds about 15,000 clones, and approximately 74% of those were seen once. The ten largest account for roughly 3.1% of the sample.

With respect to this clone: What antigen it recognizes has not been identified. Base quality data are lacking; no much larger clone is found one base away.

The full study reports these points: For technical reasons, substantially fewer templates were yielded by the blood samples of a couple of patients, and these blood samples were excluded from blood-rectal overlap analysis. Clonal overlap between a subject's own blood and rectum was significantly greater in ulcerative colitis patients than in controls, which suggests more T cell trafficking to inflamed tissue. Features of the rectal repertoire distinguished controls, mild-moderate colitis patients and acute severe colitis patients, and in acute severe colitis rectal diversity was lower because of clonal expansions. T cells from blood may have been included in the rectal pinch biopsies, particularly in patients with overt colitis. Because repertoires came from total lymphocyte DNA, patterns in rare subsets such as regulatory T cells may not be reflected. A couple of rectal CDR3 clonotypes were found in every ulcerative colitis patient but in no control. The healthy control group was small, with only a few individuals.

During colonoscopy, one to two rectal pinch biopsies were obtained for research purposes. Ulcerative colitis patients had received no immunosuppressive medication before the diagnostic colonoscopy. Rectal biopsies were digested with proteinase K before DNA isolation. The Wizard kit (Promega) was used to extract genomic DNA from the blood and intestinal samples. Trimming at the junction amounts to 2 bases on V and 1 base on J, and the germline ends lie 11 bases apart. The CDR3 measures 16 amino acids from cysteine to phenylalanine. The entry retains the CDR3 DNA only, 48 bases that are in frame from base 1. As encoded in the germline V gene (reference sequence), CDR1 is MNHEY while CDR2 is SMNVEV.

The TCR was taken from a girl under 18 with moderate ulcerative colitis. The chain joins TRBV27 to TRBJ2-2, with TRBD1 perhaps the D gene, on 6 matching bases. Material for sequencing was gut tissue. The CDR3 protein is CASSLTRGQNTGELFF. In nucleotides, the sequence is TGTGCCAGCAGTTTAACCCGGGGACAGAACACCGGGGAGCTGTTTTTT.